Reported below is one T cell receptor (beta chain). The antigen is not known. The use of a sample-barcoded 5' primer and a J-beta primer mix characterized a second PCR of roughly 7 to 11 cycles. A minimum of 2.5 million CDR3-containing paired-end reads was obtained for each sample. TCRdb itself ran the 5' RACE reads through MiXCR, one entry per CDR3 protein. Of over 1,200,000 distinct CDR3 sequences in the sample, 59% were seen once. This sample is part of a study of blood T cells in healthy people across ages. The study's findings and limits: Both higher diversity and more naive CD4+ cells marked long-lived donors when set against aged donors.

Samples had at least 7 million PBMCs isolated from them. CDR3 length: 13 amino acids. The germline V and J ends were trimmed by 8 bases and 3 bases, with 12 bases remaining between them. Germline CDR1 and CDR2: SNHLY and FYNNEI. V usage is TRBV2 and J usage is TRBJ2-3, with a weak D call TRBD1 (6 bases). This clonotype was sampled from a man aged 18 to 29 in good health. The sequenced sample consisted of blood. CDR3 bases: TGTGCCAGCCTCACAGGGAGAACAGATACGCAGTATTTT. Protein: CASLTGRTDTQYF.